This T cell receptor beta chain derives from a study of response to subunit inactivated influenza vaccine. This clonotype was counted only a few times. What it recognizes is unknown. The CDR3 extends over 14 amino acids. Trimming cost V 5 bases and J 4 bases, with 12 bases left between them. The germline V gene encodes CDR1 MNHNS and CDR2 SASEGT. MiXCR, applied by TCRdb to the RT-PCR reads, yields one record per CDR3 protein. The table has around 850,000 distinct CDR3 sequences, approximately 17% seen once. Study conclusions and caveats: Every seasonal influenza vaccination brings in few new T cells, the authors suggested.

The source of this sequence is a man aged 45-65 years who received an inactivated influenza vaccine. Sequenced material: PBMCs from blood, taken 4 to 6 days after vaccination. This chain uses TRBV6-1 with TRBJ1-5, with D unresolved. The CDR3 sequence is CASSTDGLNQPQHF. CDR3 DNA sequence: TGTGCCAGCAGTACGGACGGCCTAAATCAGCCCCAGCATTTT.